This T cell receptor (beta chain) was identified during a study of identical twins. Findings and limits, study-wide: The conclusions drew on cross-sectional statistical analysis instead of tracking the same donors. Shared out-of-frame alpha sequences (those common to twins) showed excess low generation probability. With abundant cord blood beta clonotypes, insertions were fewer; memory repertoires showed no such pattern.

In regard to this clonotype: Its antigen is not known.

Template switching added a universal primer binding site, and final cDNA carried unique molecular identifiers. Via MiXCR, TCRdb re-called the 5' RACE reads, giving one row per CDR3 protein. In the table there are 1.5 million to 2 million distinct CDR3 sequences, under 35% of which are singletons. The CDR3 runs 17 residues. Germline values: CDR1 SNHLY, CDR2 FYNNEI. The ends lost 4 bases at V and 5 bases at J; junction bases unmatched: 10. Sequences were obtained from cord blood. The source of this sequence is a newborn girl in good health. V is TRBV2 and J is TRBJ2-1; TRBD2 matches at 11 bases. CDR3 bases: TGTGCCAGCAGTGCCCAACCACTAGCGGGAGATAACAATGAGCAGTTCTTC. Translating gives CASSAQPLAGDNNEQFF. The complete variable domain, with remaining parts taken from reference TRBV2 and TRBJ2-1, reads EPEVTQTPSHQVTQMGQEVILRCVPISNHLYFYWYRQILGQKVEFLVSFYNNEISEKSEIFDDQFSVERPDGSNFTLKIRSTKLEDSAMYFCASSAQPLAGDNNEQFFGPGTRLTVL.